The 32 T cell receptor beta chains given below trace back to one sample, sequenced in a study of CD8+ T cells in alopecia areata. Treatment here: oral pan-JAK inhibitor, 5-10 mg twice daily. Following RNA extraction, reverse transcription yielded cDNA that acted as the sequencing template. The method was immunoSEQ multiplex PCR; TCRdb's version includes in-frame clones alone and lacks a portion of them. This table has some 210,000 clones, more than 55% appearing once. The sample consisted of CD4+ T cells sorted from blood, taken at week 44, from a patient treated with tofacitinib. The receptors were sampled from a human donor with alopecia areata.

V is TRBV11-3 and J is TRBJ2-2; D might be TRBD2 (6 bases). The CDR3 has 15 residues. V was clipped by 4 bases and J by 0 bases, with 9 bases between them. Germline V gene sequence: CDR1 SGHNT, CDR2 YENEEA. This chain's CDR3 is CASSSRLANTGELFF. In DNA, the CDR3 is TGTGCCAGCAGCTCCCGACTAGCGAACACCGGGGAGCTGTTTTTT.

The chain links TRBV7-7 to TRBJ2-2; D gene uncertain. CDR1 is SSHAT, CDR2 FNYEAQ, per germline (reference sequence). Trimming took 4 bases from V and 1 from J, leaving 7 bases between them. This CDR3 has 14 residues. CDR3 in DNA: TGTGCCAGCAGCTCGACATTGAACACCGGGGAGCTGTTTTTT. This translates into CASSSTLNTGELFF.

The chain has TRBV5-6 and TRBJ1-1; no definite D call. CDR3 length: 15 amino acids. Germline V gene sequence: CDR1 SGHDT, CDR2 YYEEEE. Between the trimmed V and J ends, which lost 3 bases and 2 bases, there was a span of 14 bases. The CDR3 region is CASSSDAPFNTEAFF. CDR3 sequence (DNA): TGTGCCAGCAGCTCGGACGCTCCCTTTAACACTGAAGCTTTCTTT.

The rearrangement uses TRBV15 and TRBJ2-3; TRBD2 might be the D (6 bases). Trimming pared 4 bases from V and 2 bases from J, leaving 13 bases between. The CDR3 extends over 15 amino acids. CDR1 and CDR2 from the germline V gene are LNHNV and YYDKDF (reference sequence). The CDR3 sequence: CATSKVTGVTDTQYF. CDR3 coding DNA: TGTGCCACCAGCAAAGTCACGGGAGTCACAGATACGCAGTATTTT.

Written as DNA, the CDR3 is TGTGCCAGTACCCGAGGACTAGGACCCACAGATACGCAGTATTTT. It translates to CASTRGLGPTDTQYF. This rearrangement joins TRBV19 to TRBJ2-3; 7 bases align to TRBD2. This CDR3 spans 15 amino acids. Looked up from germline, CDR1 is LNHDA and CDR2 is SQIVND (reference sequence). J was trimmed by 2 bases and V by 7 bases; bases with no gene match: 9.

The J gene is TRBJ2-5, the V gene TRBV9; weak D call: TRBD1 (6 bases). Germline V lookup: CDR1 SGDLS, CDR2 YYNGEE. V lost 2 bases to trimming and J lost 5 bases, with 16 bases between them. CDR3 length: 15 amino acids. Here the CDR3 reads CASSVSPSRGETQYF. The CDR3 bases are TGTGCCAGCAGCGTTTCACCTAGCAGGGGCGAGACCCAGTACTTC.

CDR3 DNA sequence: TGTGCCAGCAGCTTAGGTCATGGGGGCGATGACTATGGCTACACCTTC. This encodes CASSLGHGGDDYGYTF. The chain combines TRBV7-8 with TRBJ1-2; a possible D gene is TRBD1 (6 bases). V was cut by 1 base and J by 3 bases, with 15 bases left in between. In germline, CDR1 is SGHVS, CDR2 FQNEAQ. The CDR3 has 16 residues.

The chain couples TRBV29-1 to TRBJ1-2; the match to TRBD1 covers 7 bases. This CDR3 region has 14 residues. Trimming at V came to 1 base and at J to 4 bases, leaving 6 bases not matched to a gene. Per the germline V gene, CDR1 is SQVTM and CDR2 is ANQGSEA. CDR3 bases: TGCAGCGTTGAAGGAGGCAGGGACAGCTATGGCTACACCTTC. This encodes CSVEGGRDSYGYTF.

This clone was detected a few times. V and J are TRBV7-2 and TRBJ2-4, with TRBD1 matching 9 bases. Germline V gene data show CDR1 as SGHTA and CDR2 as FQGNSA. CDR3 length: 16 residues. The V gene end was trimmed by 4 bases and the J gene end by 3 bases; junction bases not matched to a gene: 7. The CDR3 region has the DNA TGTGCCAGCAGCTCCCGGGACAGGGCTCTCAAAAACATTCAGTACTTC. It codes for CASSSRDRALKNIQYF.

The chain is built from TRBV2 and TRBJ2-2; D remains ambiguous. The length of the CDR3 is 13 residues. V lost 3 bases to trimming and J lost 4 bases, with 6 bases between them. The germline gives CDR1 SNHLY, CDR2 FYNNEI. The CDR3 region is CASSDSFTGELFF. The DNA of the CDR3 is TGTGCCAGCAGTGATTCGTTCACCGGGGAGCTGTTTTTT.

This clone has more than one count but fewer than ten. This chain connects TRBV7-9 to TRBJ1-6; D is ambiguous. The V gene lost 2 bases and the J gene lost 5 bases, with 4 bases spanning the gap. The germline V gene has CDR1 SEHNR and CDR2 FQNEAQ (reference sequence). The CDR3 extends over 13 amino acids. The CDR3 DNA reads TGTGCCAGCAGCTTACGCCATAATTCACCCCTCCACTTT. This sequence encodes CASSLRHNSPLHF.

The chain uses TRBV5-1 and TRBJ2-5; D is unresolved. The CDR3 is 14 residues long. The germline V gene has CDR1 SGHRS and CDR2 YFSETQ. Deletions cut 0 bases from V and 5 bases from J, with 11 bases between. The CDR3 reads CASSLGQSDETQYF. CDR3 DNA: TGCGCCAGCAGCTTGGGCCAGTCGGACGAGACCCAGTACTTC.

The rearrangement uses TRBV14 and TRBJ2-7, with TRBD2 as a possible D gene (5 bases). V lost 1 base to trimming and J lost 6 bases, with 13 bases between them. CDR3 size: 14 residues. In germline, CDR1 is SGHDN, CDR2 FVKESK. The CDR3 sequence: CASSQASFRGEQYF. The CDR3 bases are TGTGCCAGCAGCCAAGCATCCTTCCGGGGCGAGCAGTACTTC.

The chain is built from TRBV2 and TRBJ1-5; TRBD1 matches at 7 bases. Germline lookup yields CDR1 SNHLY and CDR2 FYNNEI. Trimming removed 4 bases from V and 4 bases from J; junction bases left unmatched: 7. This CDR3 has 15 residues. The CDR3 sequence: CASSGGQLENQPQHF. CDR3 bases: TGTGCCAGCAGTGGGGGACAGCTAGAAAATCAGCCCCAGCATTTT.

This rearrangement joins TRBV7-6 to TRBJ1-2; TRBD1 matches 9 bases. J was trimmed by 10 bases and V by 5 bases; bases with no gene match: 11. The germline CDR1 and CDR2 sequences are SGHVS and FNYEAQ. CDR3 length: 14 residues. The CDR3 loop reads CASSPGWGQGIYTF. DNA for the CDR3: TGTGCCAGCAGCCCGGGATGGGGACAGGGAATCTACACCTTC.

This clone appeared a few times. The rearrangement links TRBV29-1 to TRBJ2-5; no clear D. Germline values: CDR1 SQVTM, CDR2 ANQGSEA. This CDR3 has 12 amino acids. Trimming stripped 4 bases from V and 2 bases from J, with 8 bases between. In nucleotides, the CDR3 is TGCAGCGTTGCTGGAAGTCAAGAGACCCAGTACTTC. Translated: CSVAGSQETQYF.

The V gene is TRBV29-1, the J gene TRBJ1-1; tentatively, D is TRBD1 (5 bases). Germline assignment: CDR1 SQVTM and CDR2 ANQGSEA. This CDR3 comprises 13 residues. In nucleotides, the CDR3 is TGCGCCGGGACTCCGGGGGTGGACACTGAAGCTTTCTTT. Translated: CAGTPGVDTEAFF.

The J gene is TRBJ1-1, the V gene TRBV19, with D unresolved. The germline V gene encodes CDR1 LNHDA and CDR2 SQIVND (reference sequence). CDR3 length equals 13 residues. The V end was cut by 3 bases, the J end by 3 bases, with 8 bases between. CDR3 residues: CASSMWSYTEAFF. CDR3 nucleotide sequence: TGTGCCAGTAGTATGTGGTCTTACACTGAAGCTTTCTTT.

J is TRBJ1-5 and V is TRBV4-1; D is unclear. The CDR3 spans 11 residues. Germline V gene data show CDR1 as MGHRA and CDR2 as YSYEKL. Trimming took 1 base from V and 8 from J, leaving 3 bases between them. The CDR3 here is CASSQGKPQHF. The CDR3 DNA reads TGCGCCAGCAGCCAAGGGAAGCCCCAGCATTTT.

The chain couples TRBV4-1 to TRBJ2-3; no clear D gene. In germline, CDR1 is MGHRA, CDR2 YSYEKL. The CDR3 contains 13 residues. V was trimmed by 4 bases and J by 8 bases, leaving 13 bases between them. CDR3 sequence reads: CASSPRFSSTQYF. The CDR3 DNA sequence: TGCGCCAGCAGCCCCCGTTTTTCTAGTACGCAGTATTTT.

The chain links TRBV14 to TRBJ2-5; D is ambiguous. Germline V gives CDR1 SGHDN, CDR2 FVKESK. V was shortened by 0 bases and J by 5 bases, with 16 bases between the two germline ends. The CDR3 runs 16 residues. The CDR3 sequence: CASSQEMSILGETQYF. In DNA, the CDR3 is TGTGCCAGCAGCCAAGAGATGTCCATCCTGGGGGAGACCCAGTACTTC.

This clone has only a few counts. The chain couples TRBV4-3 to TRBJ1-6; D gene unclear. CDR3 size: 14 residues. With 0 bases removed from V and 9 bases from J, the gap between germline ends came to 9 bases. Germline lookup yields CDR1 LGHNA and CDR2 YSLEER. CDR3 region: CASSQDLRISPLHF. The DNA for the CDR3 is TGCGCCAGCAGCCAAGATCTCAGGATTTCACCCCTCCACTTT.

The chain is built from TRBV7-2 and TRBJ2-5; D not resolved. V lost 1 base and J 5 bases, leaving 11 bases between the germline ends. The CDR3 sequence is 14 residues long. Per germline, CDR1 SGHTA and CDR2 FQGNSA. The CDR3 protein is CASSLGGGMETQYF. The CDR3 bases are TGTGCCAGCAGCTTAGGTGGTGGGATGGAGACCCAGTACTTC.

V and J are TRBV7-9 and TRBJ1-1; D is possibly TRBD1 (5 bases). With 4 bases removed from V and 2 bases from J, the gap between germline ends came to 17 bases. Germline V gene data show CDR1 as SEHNR and CDR2 as FQNEAQ (reference sequence). CDR3 length equals 16 residues. The CDR3 is CASSWLVMGDNTEAFF. The CDR3 DNA sequence: TGTGCCAGCAGCTGGCTGGTGATGGGGGACAACACTGAAGCTTTCTTT. Full variable domain (rest looked up from reference TRBV7-9 and TRBJ1-1): DTGVSQNPRHKITKRGQNVTFRCDPISEHNRLYWYRQTLGQGPEFLTYFQNEAQLEKSRLLSDRFSAERPKGSFSTLEIQRTEQGDSAMYLCASSWLVMGDNTEAFFGQGTRLTVV.

This chain joins TRBV7-9 and TRBJ1-5, with D possibly TRBD1 on 5 matching bases. V was pared by 5 bases and J by 4 bases, with 9 bases between. The CDR3 has 13 amino acids. The germline V gene encodes CDR1 SEHNR and CDR2 FQNEAQ (reference sequence). The CDR3 sequence is CASSPAGNQPQHF. For the CDR3, the DNA is TGTGCCAGCAGCCCAGCAGGGAATCAGCCCCAGCATTTT.

The count of this clone is one. The chain uses TRBV7-2 and TRBJ1-2; 8 nucleotides line up with TRBD1. The CDR3 spans 15 residues. J gave up 8 bases and V 0 bases, and 8 bases lay outside the gene matches. Germline CDR1 SGHTA, CDR2 FQGNSA. The CDR3 region has the DNA TGTGCCAGCAGCTTAGCTACAGGGGGAAATCGCGGCTACACCTTC. This gives the protein CASSLATGGNRGYTF.

The chain is built from TRBV4-3 and TRBJ1-3; tentative D call: TRBD1 (6 bases). Germline V gives CDR1 LGHNA, CDR2 YSLEER. The V gene lost 0 bases and the J gene lost 2 bases, with 17 bases spanning the gap. The CDR3 contains 18 residues. The CDR3 spells CASSQEPRTGNTGNTIYF. The CDR3 nucleotides are TGCGCCAGCAGCCAAGAGCCTCGCACAGGGAATACTGGAAACACCATATATTTT.

This clone occurred a few times. V is TRBV19 and J is TRBJ1-6; D possibly corresponds to TRBD1 (6 bases). CDR3 length equals 16 residues. V gave up 3 bases and J gave up 10 bases, with 19 bases separating them. Germline V lookup: CDR1 LNHDA, CDR2 SQIVND (reference sequence). This CDR3 is CASSIRGQGTKSPLHF. For the CDR3, the DNA is TGTGCCAGTAGTATTCGCGGGCAGGGGACGAAGTCACCCCTCCACTTT.

The chain links TRBV6-5 to TRBJ2-1; the match to TRBD2 covers 14 bases. Germline trimming cut 5 bases from V and 6 bases from J; bases unmatched to any gene: 0. Germline V gives CDR1 MNHEY, CDR2 SVGAGI. The CDR3 runs 14 residues. The CDR3 loop reads CASSGTSGGNEQFF. The CDR3 DNA reads TGTGCCAGCAGTGGGACTAGCGGGGGCAATGAGCAGTTCTTC.

This chain connects TRBV2 to TRBJ2-3, with 10 positions matching TRBD2. CDR3 length: 18 amino acids. In germline, CDR1 is SNHLY, CDR2 FYNNEI. Trimming removed 3 bases from V and 2 bases from J; junction bases left unmatched: 11. The chain's CDR3 is CASSDYRASGGPTDTQYF. For the CDR3, the DNA is TGTGCCAGCAGTGATTATAGGGCTAGCGGGGGTCCCACAGATACGCAGTATTTT.

This chain connects TRBV6-5 to TRBJ2-7; 12 nucleotides align to TRBD1. Germline CDR1 is MNHEY and CDR2 is SVGAGI. The J segment lost 5 bases and the V segment lost 7 bases, leaving 6 bases of the junction unmatched. The CDR3 extends over 14 amino acids. The CDR3 is CASKGTGGFNEQYF. The CDR3 DNA is TGTGCCAGCAAAGGGACAGGGGGCTTCAACGAGCAGTACTTC.

This clone was recorded a few times. The chain combines TRBV5-6 with TRBJ1-1; perhaps TRBD1 as D (6 bases). Looked up from germline, CDR1 is SGHDT and CDR2 is YYEEEE. V dropped 7 bases and J dropped 1 base, with 17 bases sitting between them. The CDR3 is 15 residues long. CDR3 region: CASAFGGAGNTEAFF. The CDR3 DNA follows: TGTGCCAGCGCCTTCGGGGGGGCTGGGAACACTGAAGCTTTCTTT.